This T cell receptor beta chain was profiled in a study of blood T cell repertoires in COVID-19. Study-wide context: PBMCs, B-cell-depleted T cells, or T cells were the source of the cDNA or gDNA that made up the material.

Assignments of participants to cohorts depended upon their own reported clinical history. The CDR3 length is 16 residues. The ends were cut back, 2 bases at V and 5 bases at J, with 16 bases in the middle. The germline gives CDR1 SGDLS, CDR2 YYNGEE. Data came from immunoSEQ multiplex PCR; TCRdb stores just in-frame clones and leaves some out. The data contain 300,000 to 400,000 clones, approximately 89% of them seen just once; the ten biggest clones take up about 5%. This clonotype originated in a man aged 25 to 40 who had recovered from COVID-19. The sample was PBMCs or T cells enriched from blood (not recorded which). The chain couples TRBV9 to TRBJ2-2; possibly TRBD2 for D (7 bases). The CDR3 DNA is TGTGCCAGCAGCGTCCGTAGGGGAGGGGGAACCGGGGAGCTGTTTTTT. Translation gives CASSVRRGGGTGELFF.